This TCR beta chain was observed in a study of tumor T cells in aggressive B-cell lymphoma. Method: immunoSEQ multiplex PCR; TCRdb's copy keeps in-frame clones and lacks some. The table lists about 2,900 clones, approximately 87% of them singletons. Germline-derived CDR1 and CDR2 are SGDLS and YYNGEE. With V trimmed by 2 bases and J by 11 bases, 12 bases remained unmatched. There are 15 residues in the CDR3. This receptor was taken from an adult with diffuse large B cell lymphoma. The chain has TRBV9 and TRBJ1-5; 8 bases map to TRBD1. The source material was tumor tissue. CDR3 coding DNA: TGTGCCAGCAGCGTGGGGGTGGACAGGGACAAGACCCAGCATTTT. As protein: CASSVGVDRDKTQHF.